Listed below are T cell receptor beta chains from one sample, sequenced in a study of OX40 agonist ivuxolimab in advanced cancers. The protocol was immunoSEQ multiplex PCR, while the TCRdb copy is restricted to in-frame clones and leaves out a portion. The sample yields 65,000 to 80,000 clones, about 89% seen once. The material was CD4+ or CD8+ T cells sorted from blood, obtained in a trial of the OX40 agonist ivuxolimab. These receptors originate from an adult with an advanced solid tumor such as melanoma, head and neck, liver or kidney cancer. Each CDR3 is given with its conserved first and last residue. The D gene is left open where the match is weak. The size of a clone is reported for some rows only, either as once, few or many, or as a class for expanded clones.

V gene: TRBV7-9
D gene: NA
J gene: TRBJ2-7
clone size: NA
CDR3 DNA: TGTGCCAGCAGCCTCGACGGTCCCGAGCAGTACTTC
CDR3 protein: CASSLDGPEQYF

V gene: TRBV9
D gene: NA
J gene: TRBJ1-4
clone size: NA
CDR3 DNA: TGTGCCAGCAGCCTATCGACAGGCTCTGAAAAACTGTTTTTT
CDR3 protein: CASSLSTGSEKLFF

V gene: TRBV6-4
D gene: NA
J gene: TRBJ2-3
clone size: NA
CDR3 DNA: TGTGCCAGCAGTAGGGACACCCACACAGATACGCAGTATTTT
CDR3 protein: CASSRDTHTDTQYF

V gene: TRBV7-6
D gene: NA
J gene: TRBJ2-3
clone size: once
CDR3 DNA: TGTGCCAGCAGCTTAGTCTACAGCGGCGACACAGATACGCAGTATTTT
CDR3 protein: CASSLVYSGDTDTQYF

V gene: TRBV19
D gene: TRBD2
J gene: TRBJ2-1
clone size: NA
CDR3 DNA: TGTGCCAGTAACGACATGCGACTAGCTACGAATGAGCAGTTCTTC
CDR3 protein: CASNDMRLATNEQFF

V gene: TRBV10-3
D gene: NA
J gene: TRBJ1-5
clone size: few
CDR3 DNA: TGTGCCATCAGTGAGGCAGGAACCAATCAGCCCCAGCATTTT
CDR3 protein: CAISEAGTNQPQHF

V gene: TRBV14
D gene: TRBD2
J gene: TRBJ2-1
clone size: NA
CDR3 DNA: TGTGCCAGCAAAAGAGGGCGGGAGGACTCCTACAATGAGCAGTTCTTC
CDR3 protein: CASKRGREDSYNEQFF

V gene: TRBV7-2
D gene: TRBD2
J gene: TRBJ2-2
clone size: NA
CDR3 DNA: TGTGCCGGTTCCGGGACTAGCGCGAACACCGGGGAGCTGTTTTTT
CDR3 protein: CAGSGTSANTGELFF

V gene: TRBV6-1
D gene: TRBD1
J gene: TRBJ2-5
clone size: once
CDR3 DNA: TGTGCCAGCAGAACGGCAGGGGGCCAAGAGACCCAGTACTTC
CDR3 protein: CASRTAGGQETQYF

V gene: TRBV6-6
D gene: TRBD2
J gene: TRBJ2-5
clone size: NA
CDR3 DNA: TGTGCCATAAGCGGGAGGGTCCAAGAGACCCAGTACTTC
CDR3 protein: CAISGRVQETQYF

V gene: TRBV28
D gene: NA
J gene: TRBJ1-1
clone size: NA
CDR3 DNA: TGTGCCAGCAGTTTTTACGGTCTTAACACTGAAGCTTTCTTT
CDR3 protein: CASSFYGLNTEAFF

V gene: TRBV5-1
D gene: NA
J gene: TRBJ1-6
clone size: NA
CDR3 DNA: TGCGCCAGCAGCTTGGTCGATAGCGGGAGCTCCTATAATTCACCCCTCCACTTT
CDR3 protein: CASSLVDSGSSYNSPLHF

V gene: TRBV19
D gene: NA
J gene: TRBJ2-6
clone size: NA
CDR3 DNA: TGTGCCAGTAGTAGGTCAGGGGCCCCTGGGGCCAACGTCCTGACTTTC
CDR3 protein: CASSRSGAPGANVLTF

V gene: TRBV9
D gene: NA
J gene: TRBJ2-3
clone size: once
CDR3 DNA: TGTGCCAGCAGCGTAGGTGTCGGAGGGGGAGATACGCAGTATTTT
CDR3 protein: CASSVGVGGGDTQYF

V gene: TRBV5-4
D gene: NA
J gene: TRBJ2-3
clone size: NA
CDR3 DNA: TGTGCCAGCAAAGGAATGGTCGGGGGTCCCAGCACAGATACGCAGTATTTT
CDR3 protein: CASKGMVGGPSTDTQYF

V gene: TRBV16
D gene: NA
J gene: TRBJ1-6
clone size: NA
CDR3 DNA: TGTGCCAGCAGCCTCCTCCAGGGGTCCCTCCACTTT
CDR3 protein: CASSLLQGSLHF

V gene: TRBV18
D gene: TRBD2
J gene: TRBJ2-2
clone size: NA
CDR3 DNA: TGTGCCAGCTCACCAGGTTCAGGCCTAGCGGGAACCGGGGAGCTGTTTTTT
CDR3 protein: CASSPGSGLAGTGELFF

V gene: TRBV2
D gene: NA
J gene: TRBJ1-6
clone size: NA
CDR3 DNA: TGTGCCAGCAGTAGGTCCAGGGGACCCCTCCACTTT
CDR3 protein: CASSRSRGPLHF

V gene: TRBV6-6
D gene: NA
J gene: TRBJ1-4
clone size: NA
CDR3 DNA: TGTGCCAGCACTCTAGCGGGGGGCCAAGAAAAACTGTTTTTT
CDR3 protein: CASTLAGGQEKLFF

V gene: TRBV7-9
D gene: NA
J gene: TRBJ2-5
clone size: NA
CDR3 DNA: TGTGCCAGCAGCTTAGGTACAGGACAAGAGACCCAGTACTTC
CDR3 protein: CASSLGTGQETQYF

V gene: TRBV27
D gene: NA
J gene: TRBJ1-1
clone size: NA
CDR3 DNA: TGTGCCAGCAGTAGCCCAGGGCGGGGCACTGAAGCTTTCTTT
CDR3 protein: CASSSPGRGTEAFF

V gene: TRBV7-9
D gene: TRBD1
J gene: TRBJ1-1
clone size: NA
CDR3 DNA: TGTGCCAGCAGTTCCGGGACAGGGGTCGCTGAAGCTTTCTTT
CDR3 protein: CASSSGTGVAEAFF

V gene: TRBV27
D gene: TRBD2
J gene: TRBJ2-7
clone size: NA
CDR3 DNA: TGTGCCAGTGGGGGACTAGCGGGGGACGAGCAGTACTTC
CDR3 protein: CASGGLAGDEQYF

V gene: TRBV7-3
D gene: NA
J gene: TRBJ1-2
clone size: NA
CDR3 DNA: TGTGCCACCCGGGATCTCTCGGGGGACTATGGCTACACCTTC
CDR3 protein: CATRDLSGDYGYTF

V gene: TRBV19
D gene: TRBD1
J gene: TRBJ2-1
clone size: NA
CDR3 DNA: TGTGCCAGTAGTATCCGGTTCGGGACAGGGTCCAATGAGCAGTTCTTC
CDR3 protein: CASSIRFGTGSNEQFF

V gene: TRBV7-9
D gene: TRBD2
J gene: TRBJ2-5
clone size: NA
CDR3 DNA: TGTGCCAGCAGCCCCTCCGGGACTAGCCGGGAGACCCAGTACTTC
CDR3 protein: CASSPSGTSRETQYF

V gene: TRBV7-9
D gene: TRBD1
J gene: TRBJ1-1
clone size: NA
CDR3 DNA: TGTGCCAGCAGTTGGACAGGGCCTACTGAAGCTTTCTTT
CDR3 protein: CASSWTGPTEAFF

V gene: TRBV19
D gene: NA
J gene: TRBJ2-3
clone size: NA
CDR3 DNA: TGTGCCAGTACCGGCAGGGGAGGGGGTACGCAGTATTTT
CDR3 protein: CASTGRGGGTQYF

V gene: TRBV4-1
D gene: NA
J gene: TRBJ1-1
clone size: NA
CDR3 DNA: TGCGCCAGCAGCCAAGCAGGAAACACTGAAGCTTTCTTT
CDR3 protein: CASSQAGNTEAFF

V gene: TRBV5-1
D gene: NA
J gene: TRBJ1-1
clone size: NA
CDR3 DNA: TGCGCCAGCTCGCGGGAAGTGAACACTGAAGCTTTCTTT
CDR3 protein: CASSREVNTEAFF

V gene: TRBV28
D gene: TRBD1
J gene: TRBJ1-2
clone size: NA
CDR3 DNA: TGTGCCAGCACCAACCAGGGGGCGTCCCTCTATGGCTACACCTTC
CDR3 protein: CASTNQGASLYGYTF

V gene: TRBV4-1
D gene: NA
J gene: TRBJ2-7
clone size: NA
CDR3 DNA: TGCGCCAGCAGCCAAGAGTGGTCCAACCCCTACGAGCAGTACTTC
CDR3 protein: CASSQEWSNPYEQYF

V gene: TRBV10-3
D gene: NA
J gene: TRBJ1-5
clone size: NA
CDR3 DNA: TGTGCCATCCACGCGGAGATCAATCAGCCCCAGCATTTT
CDR3 protein: CAIHAEINQPQHF

V gene: TRBV19
D gene: NA
J gene: TRBJ1-5
clone size: once
CDR3 DNA: TGTGCCAGTAGTCTCTCCCAGACAGGTAACAATCAGCCCCAGCATTTT
CDR3 protein: CASSLSQTGNNQPQHF

V gene: TRBV19
D gene: NA
J gene: TRBJ2-2
clone size: once
CDR3 DNA: TGTGCCAGTAGTATACAGGGGGGAGAGAGGGAGCTGTTTTTT
CDR3 protein: CASSIQGGERELFF

V gene: TRBV11-1
D gene: NA
J gene: TRBJ1-1
clone size: NA
CDR3 DNA: TGTGCCAGCAGCTTCAACGACAGTCCGTTCACTGAAGCTTTCTTT
CDR3 protein: CASSFNDSPFTEAFF

V gene: TRBV5-5
D gene: NA
J gene: TRBJ1-5
clone size: NA
CDR3 DNA: TGTGCCAGCAGCCTAACCGGGACCACCAATCAGCCCCAGCATTTT
CDR3 protein: CASSLTGTTNQPQHF

V gene: TRBV28
D gene: NA
J gene: TRBJ2-5
clone size: NA
CDR3 DNA: TGTGCCAGCAGTTTAAACAGGGTCGGAGAGACCCAGTACTTC
CDR3 protein: CASSLNRVGETQYF

V gene: TRBV28
D gene: TRBD1
J gene: TRBJ1-4
clone size: NA
CDR3 DNA: TGTGCCAGCAGTTTACTACAGGGGAATAATGAAAAACTGTTTTTT
CDR3 protein: CASSLLQGNNEKLFF

V gene: TRBV5-1
D gene: NA
J gene: TRBJ2-7
clone size: NA
CDR3 DNA: TGCGCCAGCAGCTTGCCCGGTACAACGGGGGAGCAGTACTTC
CDR3 protein: CASSLPGTTGEQYF

V gene: TRBV13
D gene: NA
J gene: TRBJ2-7
clone size: NA
CDR3 DNA: TGTGCCAGCAGCTTGGGCTTTTCCTACGAGCAGTACTTC
CDR3 protein: CASSLGFSYEQYF

V gene: TRBV4-1
D gene: NA
J gene: TRBJ1-2
clone size: few
CDR3 DNA: TGCGCCAGCAGCCAATCATACCCCCCGGTGAACTATGGCTACACCTTC
CDR3 protein: CASSQSYPPVNYGYTF

V gene: TRBV7-8
D gene: TRBD2
J gene: TRBJ2-3
clone size: NA
CDR3 DNA: TGTGCCAGCAGCCAAACCGGACTAGCGGGGTACACAGATACGCAGTATTTT
CDR3 protein: CASSQTGLAGYTDTQYF

V gene: TRBV6-1
D gene: NA
J gene: TRBJ1-1
clone size: NA
CDR3 DNA: TGTGCCAGCAACGGGGGTTGGGCCACTGAAGCTTTCTTT
CDR3 protein: CASNGGWATEAFF

V gene: TRBV7-3
D gene: TRBD1
J gene: TRBJ2-2
clone size: NA
CDR3 DNA: TGTGCCAGCAGCATCTCGGGACAGGGGGGCACCGGGGAGCTGTTTTTT
CDR3 protein: CASSISGQGGTGELFF

V gene: TRBV14
D gene: NA
J gene: TRBJ1-2
clone size: NA
CDR3 DNA: TGTGCCAGCAGCACGTCCCTAAACTATGGCTACACCTTC
CDR3 protein: CASSTSLNYGYTF

V gene: TRBV5-4
D gene: TRBD1
J gene: TRBJ2-2
clone size: NA
CDR3 DNA: TGTGCCAGCAGTATACAGGGGGTATTAGTCGGGGAGCTGTTTTTT
CDR3 protein: CASSIQGVLVGELFF